Here is one T cell receptor (beta chain) with its context. A second roughly 7 to 12 cycle PCR used barcoded and J-beta primers. A minimum of 2.5 million CDR3-containing paired-end reads was obtained for each sample. TCRdb analysed the 5' RACE reads with MiXCR anew, one entry per CDR3 protein. The table lists more than 650,000 distinct CDR3 sequences, about 53% of them singletons. Each donor was a healthy Caucasian individual from Russia, aged 6 to 90. The CDR3 sequence is 13 residues long. V lost 2 bases and J 3 bases, leaving 7 bases between the germline ends. CDR1 is SGHNT and CDR2 is YENEEA in the germline V gene. This sample was taken from a study of blood T cells in healthy people across ages.

The chain carries TRBV11-3 and TRBJ1-1; D remains ambiguous. The origin of this receptor is a man older than 75 in good health. Sequenced: blood. As DNA, the CDR3 is TGTGCCAGCAGCTTACTGCCGGACACTGAAGCTTTCTTT. It yields the protein CASSLLPDTEAFF.